This T cell receptor (beta chain) was recorded in a study of CD8 T cells in ankylosing spondylitis. Study conclusions and caveats: Within ankylosing spondylitis blood, a TCR beta motif made up of eight highly homologous variants appeared to be characteristic. There was reportedly significant enrichment of clones that were disease-linked in matched ankylosing spondylitis synovial fluid.

This clonotype was seen a handful of times. Its specificity is not known. Each CDR3 protein is one row after TCRdb ran MiXCR on the 5' RACE reads. The table lists 330,000 or so distinct CDR3 sequences, 8% of them singletons, with 13% to 15% in the top ten. There are 12 residues in the CDR3. Trimming took off 7 bases at V and 9 bases at J, with 19 bases between the two ends. In germline, CDR1 is DFQATT, CDR2 SNEGSKA (reference sequence). This clonotype was sampled from a male donor with ankylosing spondylitis. Sequencing used blood, either unsorted or a sorted T cell fraction (not recorded which). This chain uses TRBV20-1 with TRBJ2-7; a possible D gene is TRBD2 (6 bases). The CDR3, as DNA: TGCAGTGACGCGGACCGCACGCGGGGGCAGTACTTC. Translated, it gives CSDADRTRGQYF.